Sequencing of this T cell receptor (beta chain) was carried out in a study of Ad26.COV2.S vaccination and SARS-CoV-2 variants. Sequencing was performed with immunoSEQ multiplex PCR; in TCRdb, only in-frame clones are kept and a portion is missing. The data contain under 150,000 clones, 86% of them singletons. V was cut by 3 bases and J by 2 bases, with 11 bases left in between. Germline CDR1 reads SEHNR; CDR2 reads FQNEAQ (reference sequence). This CDR3 is 14 amino acids long. The source material was peripheral blood, sampled after recovery from COVID-19. This receptor was identified in a human donor who had recovered from COVID-19. The rearrangement uses TRBV7-9 and TRBJ2-7; TRBD1 is a possible D gene (6 bases). The CDR3 region is CASSFARGPYEQYF. The DNA of the CDR3 is TGTGCCAGCAGCTTCGCCAGGGGACCCTACGAGCAGTACTTC.